The next 30 T cell receptor beta chains were all read from a single sample in a study of T cell responses to AZD1222 COVID-19 vaccine. Some clones are missing from TCRdb's copy, which holds only in-frame ones; the method was immunoSEQ multiplex PCR. The sample holds 120,000 or so clones, 90% seen once. Material: peripheral blood, obtained on day 0 of AZD1222 vaccination. Receptor source: an adult in good health.

This clone was seen just once. This chain uses TRBV28 with TRBJ2-1; 10 nucleotides align to TRBD2. Losses at the gene ends were 7 bases for V and 5 bases for J; bases not matched to a gene: 17. Germline CDR1 and CDR2: MDHEN and SYDVKM. This CDR3 has 18 residues. The CDR3 DNA sequence: TGTGCCAGCACCCTATCTGTTGGAGCGGGAGGGCCCCACAATGAGCAGTTCTTC. Protein sequence: CASTLSVGAGGPHNEQFF.

The V and J genes are TRBV6-5 and TRBJ1-2; a possible D gene is TRBD1 (6 bases). Germline loops: CDR1 MNHEY, CDR2 SVGAGI. The V end lost 4 bases, the J end lost 5 bases, and 14 bases lay between the germline ends. The CDR3 sequence is 14 residues long. The CDR3 region has the DNA TGTGCCAGCAGTTCCAGGGGCAGGACTTATGGCTACACCTTC. It codes for CASSSRGRTYGYTF.

This clone was seen only once. V usage is TRBV5-3 and J usage is TRBJ2-2; 9 bases are a match to TRBD1. TRBV5-3 is annotated as an ORF whose role is uncertain. The CDR3 is 16 residues long. V shed 0 bases and J 5 bases; nucleotides not matched to a gene: 5. CDR3 residues: CARSLDRGQGTGELFF. The CDR3, as DNA: TGTGCCAGAAGCTTGGACAGGGGGCAAGGGACCGGGGAGCTGTTTTTT.

The rearrangement joins TRBV28 to TRBJ1-1; unclear D gene. Germline CDR1 and CDR2: MDHEN and SYDVKM. This CDR3 spans 13 amino acids. V was cut by 7 bases and J by 6 bases, with 15 bases left in between. The CDR3 DNA reads TGTGCCAGCATAAGGCCCAGCCGGCCTGAAGCTTTCTTT. Translating gives CASIRPSRPEAFF.

The chain employs TRBV21-1 and TRBJ2-3; TRBD2, the table's D call, was not compared with the DNA. TRBV21-1 is flagged as a pseudogene. This CDR3 is 19 amino acids long. CDR3 nucleotide sequence: TGTGCCAGCAGGGGGGGGAGGGAGGGCACAACCTGTAGCACAGATACGCAGTATTTT. Translated, it gives CASRGGREGTTCSTDTQYF.

CDR3 sequence: CASSYGTSTGELFF. CDR3 coding DNA: TGTGCCAGCAGTTACGGGACTAGCACCGGGGAGCTGTTTTTT. The chain carries TRBV6-2 or TRBV6-3 and TRBJ2-2, with 8 bases identical to TRBD2. V trimming: 2 bases; J trimming: 4 bases; junction bases outside the gene matches: 0. From germline, CDR1 is MNHEY and CDR2 SVGEGT. This CDR3 region has 14 residues.

This clone came up once. This sequence joins TRBV19 and TRBJ2-1; 10 bases are shared with TRBD2. The V and J ends lost 4 bases and 8 bases, in that order; junction bases with no gene match: 11. Germline V CDR1 and CDR2: LNHDA, SQIVND (reference sequence). This CDR3 has 16 amino acids. The CDR3 coding sequence is TGTGCCAGTAGTACTTTAGCGGGAGGAGAGGGGTATGAGCAGTTCTTC. It translates to CASSTLAGGEGYEQFF.

The chain is built from TRBV6-1 and TRBJ1-4; D uncertain. Trimming pared 7 bases from V and 7 bases from J, leaving 7 bases between. CDR3 size: 11 residues. The germline CDR1 and CDR2 sequences are MNHNS and SASEGT. CDR3 sequence (DNA): TGTGCCAGCACCCCGAGTGAAAAACTGTTTTTT. It translates to CASTPSEKLFF.

The CDR3 nucleotides are TGTGCCAGCAGCCTAGCATCCAGGGGCATCACCCTTTCCTACGAGCAGTACTTC. Its protein is CASSLASRGITLSYEQYF. The V gene is TRBV11-2, the J gene TRBJ2-7; tentatively, D is TRBD1 (6 bases). The V gene lost 5 bases and the J gene lost 1 base, with 24 bases spanning the gap. The CDR3 runs 18 residues. CDR1 SGHAT and CDR2 FQNNGV come from the germline V gene.

This chain joins TRBV28 and TRBJ1-2; the D gene is possibly TRBD1 (6 bases). Trimming removed 11 bases at V and 11 bases at J, with 18 bases between. Germline CDR1 and CDR2: MDHEN and SYDVKM. The CDR3 contains 11 residues. The CDR3 sequence is CAGGHDRGYTF. DNA of the CDR3: TGTGCCGGGGGACACGATCGCGGATACACCTTC.

The chain couples TRBV9 to TRBJ1-3; D ambiguous. The germline V gene encodes CDR1 SGDLS and CDR2 YYNGEE. The CDR3 runs to 14 residues. The V and J ends lost 1 base and 2 bases respectively, with 7 bases between them. The CDR3 sequence is CASSVSSTGNTIYF. The CDR3 coding sequence is TGTGCCAGCAGCGTATCCTCTACTGGAAACACCATATATTTT. Complete variable domain (other parts from reference TRBV9 and TRBJ1-3): DSGVTQTPKHLITATGQRVTLRCSPRSGDLSVYWYQQSLDQGLQFLIQYYNGEERAKGNILERFSAQQFPDLHSELNLSSLELGDSALYFCASSVSSTGNTIYFGEGSWLTVV.

J is TRBJ2-3 and V is TRBV7-9, with no clear D. This CDR3 is 13 amino acids long. Germline V gives CDR1 SEHNR, CDR2 FQNEAQ (reference sequence). V lost 3 bases and J 0 bases, leaving 4 bases between the germline ends. CDR3 region: CASSLPSTDTQYF. CDR3 bases: TGTGCCAGCAGCTTGCCTAGCACAGATACGCAGTATTTT. Looking up the rest from reference TRBV7-9 and TRBJ2-3 gives the full variable domain: DTGVSQNPRHKITKRGQNVTFRCDPISEHNRLYWYRQTLGQGPEFLTYFQNEAQLEKSRLLSDRFSAERPKGSFSTLEIQRTEQGDSAMYLCASSLPSTDTQYFGPGTRLTVL.

The rearrangement links TRBV10-2 to TRBJ2-4; 7 bases agree with TRBD2. Germline-derived CDR1 and CDR2 are WSHSY and SAAADI. Trimming took 0 bases from V and 3 from J; bases not matched to a gene: 11. This CDR3 spans 18 amino acids. The CDR3 nucleotides read TGCGCCAGCAGTGAGTCAAAACTAGCGCCTTTGGGCAAAAACATTCAGTACTTC. Translation gives CASSESKLAPLGKNIQYF.

The V and J genes are TRBV12-3 or TRBV12-4 and TRBJ2-4; 8 bases are shared with TRBD1. This CDR3 is built from 13 residues. V was pared by 6 bases and J by 8 bases, with 6 bases of the junction left unmatched. CDR3 nucleotides: TGTGCCAGCAGGTTGACAGGGGAAGACATTCAGTACTTC. It yields the protein CASRLTGEDIQYF.

The chain carries TRBV10-3 and TRBJ1-5, with 8 bases lining up with TRBD1. Germline V CDR1 and CDR2: ENHRY, SYGVKD. This CDR3 is built from 14 residues. The V segment lost 3 bases and the J segment 3 bases; nucleotides outside the gene matches: 1. In nucleotides, the CDR3 is TGTGCCATCAGTGACAGGGGGCCCAATCAGCCCCAGCATTTT. It specifies CAISDRGPNQPQHF.

The chain is built from TRBV9 and TRBJ2-1; no firm D call. Germline V CDR1 and CDR2: SGDLS, YYNGEE. The CDR3 consists of 15 residues. The V end lost 4 bases, the J end lost 3 bases, and 14 bases lay between the germline ends. Here the CDR3 DNA reads TGTGCCAGCAGCAACGGAGCGTCGAACTACAATGAGCAGTTCTTC. Protein product: CASSNGASNYNEQFF. Full variable domain (remainder filled in from reference TRBV9 and TRBJ2-1): DSGVTQTPKHLITATGQRVTLRCSPRSGDLSVYWYQQSLDQGLQFLIQYYNGEERAKGNILERFSAQQFPDLHSELNLSSLELGDSALYFCASSNGASNYNEQFFGPGTRLTVL.

V and J are TRBV30 and TRBJ2-5; 10 bases are a match to TRBD1. Germline V CDR1 and CDR2: GTSNPN, SVGIG (reference sequence). The CDR3 length is 13 residues. V was clipped by 2 bases and J by 6 bases; unmatched bases: 3. The CDR3 spells CAWSPGQGKTQYF. DNA for the CDR3: TGTGCCTGGAGTCCGGGACAGGGGAAGACCCAGTACTTC.

This clone appeared once. This rearrangement joins TRBV24-1 to TRBJ2-1, with TRBD2 matching over 11 bases. Germline CDR1 is KGHDR and CDR2 is SFDVKD. V trimming: 4 bases; J trimming: 7 bases; junction bases outside the gene matches: 11. The CDR3 sequence is 17 residues long. The DNA for the CDR3 is TGTGCCACCAGTGAACGATTACTAGCGGGAGCCTTTAATGAGCAGTTCTTC. It encodes CATSERLLAGAFNEQFF.

This chain uses TRBV5-5 with TRBJ2-1; tentative D call: TRBD1 (6 bases). The germline V and J ends were trimmed by 2 bases and 0 bases, with 9 bases remaining between them. The CDR3 has 15 residues. Germline values: CDR1 SGHKS, CDR2 YYEKEE (reference sequence). The CDR3 DNA follows: TGTGCCAGCAGCTTTGGGACACTCTCCTACAATGAGCAGTTCTTC. It codes for CASSFGTLSYNEQFF.

The rearrangement uses TRBV28 and TRBJ2-5; the match to TRBD1 covers 7 bases. The germline gives CDR1 MDHEN, CDR2 SYDVKM. The junction had 11 bases not matched to a gene; V was cut back by 3 bases and J by 1 base. The CDR3 covers 17 residues. CDR3 nucleotide sequence: TGTGCCAGCAGTTTTCTCACCCTCGGGACAGTCCAAGAGACCCAGTACTTC. It is translated as CASSFLTLGTVQETQYF. The complete variable domain, with remaining parts taken from reference TRBV28 and TRBJ2-5, reads DVKVTQSSRYLVKRTGEKVFLECVQDMDHENMFWYRQDPGLGLRLIYFSYDVKMKEKGDIPEGYSVSREKKERFSLILESASTNQTSMYLCASSFLTLGTVQETQYFGPGTRLLVL.

This clone was observed a handful of times. The chain couples TRBV5-5 to TRBJ1-1; 7 bases are a match to TRBD1. The germline gives CDR1 SGHKS, CDR2 YYEKEE (reference sequence). The CDR3 length is 14 residues. With 0 bases clipped from V and 8 bases from J, the junction kept 7 bases outside the gene matches. CDR3 nucleotide sequence: TGTGCCAGCAGCTTGGTAGGGCCCAGGGGGGAAGCTTTCTTT. Amino acid sequence: CASSLVGPRGEAFF.

The V call is TRBV18, the J call TRBJ2-6; TRBD2 agrees at 7 bases. Germline assignment: CDR1 KGHSH and CDR2 LQKENI. The CDR3 is 17 amino acids. The ends lost 0 bases at V and 0 bases at J; junction bases unmatched: 2. Here the CDR3 reads CASSPPGTNSGANVLTF. CDR3 coding DNA: TGTGCCAGCTCACCACCTGGGACTAACTCTGGGGCCAACGTCCTGACTTTC.

CDR3 loop: CASSPEAGRVHEQYF. CDR3 DNA: TGTGCCAGCAGCCCGGAGGCGGGGCGGGTCCACGAGCAGTACTTC. The genes are TRBV5-4 and TRBJ2-7, with a possible D match to TRBD2 (6 bases). The CDR3 consists of 15 residues. Trimming pared 4 bases from V and 5 bases from J, leaving 19 bases between. Germline-derived CDR1 and CDR2 are SGHNT and YYREEE (reference sequence).

J is TRBJ2-2 and V is TRBV6-5; D gene ambiguous. CDR1 is MNHEY, CDR2 SVGAGI, per germline. There are 12 residues in the CDR3. Trimming cost V 5 bases and J 1 base, with 2 bases left between them. The chain's CDR3 is CASSRNTGELFF. As DNA, the CDR3 is TGTGCCAGCAGTCGGAACACCGGGGAGCTGTTTTTT.

CDR3 sequence reads: CASRFPGQGISYEQYF. The CDR3 DNA is TGCGCCAGCAGATTCCCGGGACAGGGGATCTCCTACGAGCAGTACTTC. The chain links TRBV23-1 to TRBJ2-7; TRBD1 agrees at 10 bases. TRBV23-1 is an open reading frame, and its role is uncertain. The CDR3 length is 16 residues. V shed 6 bases, J shed 0 bases, and the junction held 8 bases outside the gene matches.

Only one count was recorded for this clone. The V gene is TRBV7-6, the J gene TRBJ1-4; D uncertain. V lost 5 bases and J 1 base, leaving 17 bases between the germline ends. This CDR3 spans 17 amino acids. The germline gives CDR1 SGHVS, CDR2 FNYEAQ. In nucleotides, the CDR3 is TGTGCCAGCAGCCTACTCGCCCGTCAGTTAACTAATGAAAAACTGTTTTTT. Amino acid sequence: CASSLLARQLTNEKLFF. Filled out from reference TRBV7-6 and TRBJ1-4, the complete variable domain reads GAGVSQSPRYKVTKRGQDVALRCDPISGHVSLYWYRQALGQGPEFLTYFNYEAQQDKSGLPNDRFSAERPEGSISTLTIQRTEQRDSAMYRCASSLLARQLTNEKLFFGSGTQLSVL.

J is TRBJ2-1 and V is TRBV28; D may be TRBD1 (5 bases). Germline lookup yields CDR1 MDHEN and CDR2 SYDVKM. The CDR3 contains 14 residues. The V end lost 10 bases, the J end lost 0 bases, and 13 bases lay between the germline ends. CDR3 protein: CANPQVSSYNEQFF. In DNA, the CDR3 is TGTGCCAACCCACAGGTAAGCTCCTACAATGAGCAGTTCTTC.

This clone showed up just once. V is TRBV3-1 (or the pseudogene TRBV3-2) and J is TRBJ1-2; D ambiguous. Germline V lookup: CDR1 LGHDT, CDR2 YNNKEL (reference sequence). CDR3 length equals 13 residues. The V and J ends lost 0 bases and 4 bases respectively, with 6 bases between them. CDR3 protein: CASSQEPGYGYTF. CDR3 nucleotide sequence: TGTGCCAGCAGCCAAGAGCCGGGCTATGGCTACACCTTC.

This chain links TRBV5-4 with TRBJ2-2; D not certain. This CDR3 comprises 12 residues. The V end lost 0 bases, the J end lost 8 bases, and 5 bases lay between the germline ends. Per the germline V gene, CDR1 is SGHNT and CDR2 is YYREEE (reference sequence). The CDR3 DNA reads TGTGCCAGCAGCTTGGGCGTAGGGGAGCTGTTTTTT. Its protein product is CASSLGVGELFF.

The J gene is TRBJ2-4, the V gene TRBV28; D ambiguous. CDR3 length: 11 amino acids. Germline CDR1 and CDR2: MDHEN and SYDVKM. The V and J ends lost 7 bases and 1 base respectively, with 2 bases between them. The CDR3 region is CASNAKNIQYF. The CDR3 nucleotides are TGTGCCAGCAACGCCAAAAACATTCAGTACTTC.